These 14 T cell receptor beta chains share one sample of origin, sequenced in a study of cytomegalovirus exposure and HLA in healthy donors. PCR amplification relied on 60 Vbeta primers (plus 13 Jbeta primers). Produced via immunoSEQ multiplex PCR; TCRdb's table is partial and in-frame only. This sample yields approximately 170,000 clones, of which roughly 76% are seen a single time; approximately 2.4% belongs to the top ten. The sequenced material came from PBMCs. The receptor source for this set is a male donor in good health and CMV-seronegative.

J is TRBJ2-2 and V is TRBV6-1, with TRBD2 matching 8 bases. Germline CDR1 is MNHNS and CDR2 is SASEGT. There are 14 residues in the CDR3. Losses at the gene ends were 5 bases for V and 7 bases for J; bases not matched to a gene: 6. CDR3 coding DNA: TGTGCCAGCAGTTTGACTAGCGAGGGCGGGGAGCTGTTTTTT. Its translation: CASSLTSEGGELFF.

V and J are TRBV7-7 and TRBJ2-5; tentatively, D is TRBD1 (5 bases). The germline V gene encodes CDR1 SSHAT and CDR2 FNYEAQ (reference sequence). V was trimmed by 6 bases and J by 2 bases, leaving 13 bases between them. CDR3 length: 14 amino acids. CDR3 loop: CASSSTGSQETQYF. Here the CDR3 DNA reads TGTGCCAGCAGTTCTACAGGTTCTCAAGAGACCCAGTACTTC.

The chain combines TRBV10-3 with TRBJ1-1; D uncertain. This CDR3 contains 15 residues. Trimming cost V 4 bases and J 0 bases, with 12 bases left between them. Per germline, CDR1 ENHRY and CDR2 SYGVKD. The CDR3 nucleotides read TGTGCCATCAGTGTCCGGTCAGGAATGAACACTGAAGCTTTCTTT. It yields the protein CAISVRSGMNTEAFF.

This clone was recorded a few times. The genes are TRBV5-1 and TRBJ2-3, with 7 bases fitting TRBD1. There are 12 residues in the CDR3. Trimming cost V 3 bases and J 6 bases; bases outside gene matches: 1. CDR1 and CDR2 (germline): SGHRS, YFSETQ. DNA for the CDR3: TGCGCCAGCAGCTCACAGGGGGATACGCAGTATTTT. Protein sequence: CASSSQGDTQYF.

CDR3 in amino acids: CASSAYRGNEQYF. CDR3 DNA sequence: TGCGCCAGCAGTGCCTACAGGGGGAATGAGCAGTACTTC. The chain carries TRBV10-2 and TRBJ2-7; 8 bases align to TRBD1. The V segment lost 4 bases and the J segment 7 bases; nucleotides outside the gene matches: 6. Germline loops: CDR1 WSHSY, CDR2 SAAADI. This CDR3 has 13 amino acids.

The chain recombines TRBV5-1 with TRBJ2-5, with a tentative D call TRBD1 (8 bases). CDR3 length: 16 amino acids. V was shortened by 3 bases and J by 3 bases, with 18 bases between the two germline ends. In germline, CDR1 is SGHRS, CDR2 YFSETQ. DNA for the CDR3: TGCGCCAGCAGCTGGCCAATACAGGGGGGGGAAGAGACCCAGTACTTC. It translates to CASSWPIQGGEETQYF.

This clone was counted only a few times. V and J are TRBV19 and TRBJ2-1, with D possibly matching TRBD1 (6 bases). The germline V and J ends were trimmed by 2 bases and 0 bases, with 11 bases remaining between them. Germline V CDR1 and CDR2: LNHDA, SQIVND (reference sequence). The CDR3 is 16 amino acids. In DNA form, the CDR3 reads TGTGCCAGTAGTATACAGGGGTTAAGCTCCTACAATGAGCAGTTCTTC. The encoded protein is CASSIQGLSSYNEQFF. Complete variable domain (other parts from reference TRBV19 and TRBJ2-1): DGGITQSPKYLFRKEGQNVTLSCEQNLNHDAMYWYRQDPGQGLRLIYYSQIVNDFQKGDIAEGYSVSREKKESFPLTVTSAQKNPTAFYLCASSIQGLSSYNEQFFGPGTRLTVL.

In DNA, the CDR3 is TGCGCCAGCAGCGCCCGGGACACAGACTACGAGCAGTACTTC. Amino acids: CASSARDTDYEQYF. This rearrangement joins TRBV4-1 to TRBJ2-7, with TRBD1 as a possible D gene (6 bases). Germline V CDR1 and CDR2: MGHRA, YSYEKL. This CDR3 has 14 residues. The ends were cut back, 5 bases at V and 3 bases at J, with 14 bases in the middle.

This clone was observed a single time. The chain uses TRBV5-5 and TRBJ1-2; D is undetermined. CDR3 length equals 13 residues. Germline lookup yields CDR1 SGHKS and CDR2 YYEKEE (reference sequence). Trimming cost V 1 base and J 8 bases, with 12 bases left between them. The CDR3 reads CASSLFGSDGYTF. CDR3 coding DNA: TGTGCCAGCAGCTTGTTCGGGAGTGACGGCTACACCTTC.

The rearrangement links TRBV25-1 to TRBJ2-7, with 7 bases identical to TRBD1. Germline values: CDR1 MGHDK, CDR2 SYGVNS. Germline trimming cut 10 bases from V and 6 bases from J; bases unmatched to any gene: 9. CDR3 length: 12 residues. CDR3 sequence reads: CATLDRVFEQYF. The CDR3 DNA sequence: TGTGCCACCCTTGACAGGGTTTTCGAGCAGTACTTC.

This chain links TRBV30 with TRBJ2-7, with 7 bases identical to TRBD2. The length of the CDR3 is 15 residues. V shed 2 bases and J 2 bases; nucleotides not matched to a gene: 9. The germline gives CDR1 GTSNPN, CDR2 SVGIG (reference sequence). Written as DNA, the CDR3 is TGTGCCTGGAGTTACCGCCCGGGGGGTCCCTACGAGCAGTACTTC. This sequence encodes CAWSYRPGGPYEQYF.

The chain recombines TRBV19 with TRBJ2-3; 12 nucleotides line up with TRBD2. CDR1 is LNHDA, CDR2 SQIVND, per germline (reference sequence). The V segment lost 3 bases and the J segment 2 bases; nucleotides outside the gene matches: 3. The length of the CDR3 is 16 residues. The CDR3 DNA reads TGTGCCAGTAGTATTACTAGCGGGGGGAACACAGATACGCAGTATTTT. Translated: CASSITSGGNTDTQYF.

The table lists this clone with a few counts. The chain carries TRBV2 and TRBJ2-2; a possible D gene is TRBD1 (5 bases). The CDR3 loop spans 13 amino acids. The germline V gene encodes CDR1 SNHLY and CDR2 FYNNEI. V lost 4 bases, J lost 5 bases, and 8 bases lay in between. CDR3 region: CASSVRGTGELFF. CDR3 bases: TGTGCCAGCAGTGTAAGGGGTACCGGGGAGCTGTTTTTT.

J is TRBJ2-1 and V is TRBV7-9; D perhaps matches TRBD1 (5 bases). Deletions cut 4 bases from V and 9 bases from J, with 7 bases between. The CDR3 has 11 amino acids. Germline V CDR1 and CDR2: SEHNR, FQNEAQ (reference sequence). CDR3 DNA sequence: TGTGCCAGCAGCTCAGGGTTTGAGCAGTTCTTC. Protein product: CASSSGFEQFF.